This TCR beta chain emerged from a study of cytomegalovirus exposure and HLA in healthy donors. Study-level results: An analysis was carried out at a later point. It showed that HLA-associated TCR beta chains were more clonally expanded than equally common non-associated chains. Highly shared sequence variants in one cluster were likely a sequencing artifact.

V lost 3 bases, J lost 2 bases, and 8 bases lay in between. This CDR3 comprises 14 residues. Germline loops: CDR1 ENHRY, CDR2 SYGVKD. The PCR had 60 Vbeta and 13 Jbeta primers. Profiling relied on immunoSEQ multiplex PCR, and the TCRdb table lists in-frame clones only, not all of them. The sample records 150,000 to 200,000 clones, 60% to 85% being singletons. Regarding this clone: The target antigen is unknown.

This sequence originates from a man aged 40-49 years in good health and CMV-seronegative. Sequencing was done on a sample of PBMCs. The V call is TRBV10-3, the J call TRBJ1-5; D is unclear. The CDR3 DNA follows: TGTGCCATCAGTGATCCGGGAGGCAATCAGCCCCAGCATTTT. It translates to CAISDPGGNQPQHF.